These 32 T cell receptor beta chains came from one sample sequenced in a study of PD-1 blockade in classical Hodgkin lymphoma. Exposure to brentuximab vedotin varied, and each patient had relapsed following autologous stem cell transplantation. The method was immunoSEQ multiplex PCR; TCRdb's version includes in-frame clones alone and lacks a portion of them. This sample has about 97,000 clones, with 75% to 90% found just once. The material was peripheral blood mononuclear cells (PBMCs), obtained at baseline. Receptors originate from a human donor with classical Hodgkin lymphoma.

CDR3: CASSLASGAFTGELFF. In DNA form, the CDR3 reads TGTGCCAGCAGCTTAGCGTCAGGTGCCTTCACCGGGGAGCTGTTTTTT. The V call is TRBV11-1, the J call TRBJ2-2; D ambiguous. Germline V gives CDR1 SGHAT, CDR2 FQDESV (reference sequence). This CDR3 contains 16 residues. V was clipped by 0 bases and J by 4 bases, with 12 bases between them.

This clone was observed a handful of times. The chain is built from TRBV4-1 and TRBJ2-7, with 7 bases aligning to TRBD1. The CDR3 runs to 16 residues. Germline CDR1 and CDR2: MGHRA and YSYEKL. The V gene end was trimmed by 5 bases and the J gene end by 1 base; junction bases not matched to a gene: 11. CDR3: CASSGRERQGSYEQYF. CDR3 DNA: TGCGCCAGCAGCGGACGAGAAAGACAGGGTTCCTACGAGCAGTACTTC.

The V gene is TRBV5-4, the J gene TRBJ2-7; 9 bases line up with TRBD1. Unmatched junction bases numbered 8, after V lost 4 bases and J lost 6 bases. This CDR3 contains 14 residues. CDR1 SGHNT and CDR2 YYREEE come from the germline V gene (reference sequence). The CDR3 nucleotides are TGTGCCAGCAGCACAGGGGGCTCGGACCGCGAGCAGTACTTC. Its translation: CASSTGGSDREQYF. Combining the CDR3 with reference TRBV5-4 and TRBJ2-7 gives the whole variable domain ETGVTQSPTHLIKTRGQQVTLRCSSQSGHNTVSWYQQALGQGPQFIFQYYREEENGRGNFPPRFSGLQFPNYSSELNVNALELDDSALYLCASSTGGSDREQYFGPGTRLTVT.

The chain has TRBV11-2 and TRBJ2-7; no clear D gene. V gave up 5 bases and J gave up 5 bases, with 10 bases separating them. The CDR3 length is 12 residues. The V gene's germline CDR1 is SGHAT and CDR2 FQNNGV. CDR3 DNA: TGTGCCAGCAGCCCCAAACTCCACGAGCAGTACTTC. Translating it yields CASSPKLHEQYF.

The chain employs TRBV7-9 and TRBJ1-3, with D tentatively TRBD1 (5 bases). The germline V and J ends were trimmed by 1 base and 14 bases, with 9 bases remaining between them. This CDR3 spans 11 amino acids. Germline CDR1 SEHNR, CDR2 FQNEAQ (reference sequence). CDR3 in DNA: TGTGCCAGCAGCTTAGTGCTGGGGGTATATTTT. It yields the protein CASSLVLGVYF.

The CDR3 sequence: CASSPTTQGNTEAFF. The CDR3 coding sequence is TGTGCCAGCAGCCCTACGACCCAGGGCAACACTGAAGCTTTCTTT. The chain recombines TRBV5-4 with TRBJ1-1; the D gene is possibly TRBD1 (5 bases). Per the germline V gene, CDR1 is SGHNT and CDR2 is YYREEE (reference sequence). Trimming took off 4 bases at V and 2 bases at J, with 15 bases between the two ends. The CDR3 runs 15 residues.

This clone was seen just once. The junction shows a germline mismatch at one end, possibly a read error. This chain joins TRBV5-1 and TRBJ2-1; TRBD2 matches 8 bases. CDR1 SGHRS and CDR2 YFSETQ come from the germline V gene. The CDR3 is 14 residues long. CDR3 protein: CASSRTSPYDEQFF. As DNA, the CDR3 is TGCGCCAGCAGCCGGACTAGCCCCTACGATGAGCAGTTCTTC.

J is TRBJ2-1 and V is TRBV9; tentatively, D is TRBD1 (5 bases). The length of the CDR3 is 14 residues. Trimming left V 0 bases short and J 4 bases short, with 8 bases between. CDR1 is SGDLS and CDR2 is YYNGEE in the germline V gene. The chain's CDR3 is CASSVGRAYNEQFF. The CDR3 DNA is TGTGCCAGCAGCGTAGGCAGGGCTTACAATGAGCAGTTCTTC.

The V gene is TRBV12-1, the J gene TRBJ2-2; the DNA was not used to check the table's D call, TRBD1. TRBV12-1 is marked as a pseudogene. The CDR3 totals 14 residues. CDR3 sequence reads: CASSLQVDTGELFF. CDR3 DNA sequence: TGTGCCAGCAGCCTGCAGGTGGACACCGGGGAGCTGTTTTTT.

J is TRBJ2-5 and V is TRBV5-1, with 11 nucleotides matching TRBD2. The germline V gene encodes CDR1 SGHRS and CDR2 YFSETQ. The CDR3 runs 15 residues. V trimming: 5 bases; J trimming: 6 bases; junction bases outside the gene matches: 9. The CDR3 DNA reads TGCGCCAGCAGTCCAATAGCGGGAGGGCCGAAGACCCAGTACTTC. Protein product: CASSPIAGGPKTQYF.

The chain is built from TRBV19 and TRBJ2-1; 9 nucleotides match TRBD2. In germline, CDR1 is LNHDA, CDR2 SQIVND (reference sequence). This CDR3 is built from 15 residues. After removal of 6 bases from V and 4 bases from J, the junction contained 7 bases not matched to a gene. CDR3 loop: CASRRKLAGYNEQFF. The CDR3, as DNA: TGTGCCAGTAGACGCAAACTAGCGGGTTACAATGAGCAGTTCTTC.

The chain recombines TRBV4-1 with TRBJ2-3; TRBD2 aligns across 7 bases. Germline CDR1 MGHRA, CDR2 YSYEKL. The CDR3 covers 16 residues. Germline trimming cut 3 bases from V and 6 bases from J; bases unmatched to any gene: 12. The CDR3 coding sequence is TGCGCCAGCAGCCACCCCGGGCTAGCGGTGATGGATACGCAGTATTTT. Its translation is CASSHPGLAVMDTQYF.

Here the CDR3 reads CASSPGIVSGNTIYF. In DNA, the CDR3 is TGTGCCAGCTCACCAGGGATCGTCTCTGGAAACACCATATATTTT. This chain joins TRBV18 and TRBJ1-3, with D uncertain. Trimming took 2 bases from V and 0 from J, leaving 8 bases between them. CDR1 and CDR2 (germline): KGHSH, LQKENI. CDR3 length: 15 residues.

The CDR3 loop is CASSPTGSTDTQYF. The CDR3 nucleotides are TGCGCCAGCAGTCCCACAGGGAGCACAGATACGCAGTATTTT. This chain joins TRBV5-1 and TRBJ2-3; tentative D call: TRBD1 (6 bases). Per germline, CDR1 SGHRS and CDR2 YFSETQ. CDR3 size: 14 residues. The germline V and J ends were trimmed by 5 bases and 0 bases, with 10 bases remaining between them.

The rearrangement links TRBV9 to TRBJ2-7, with D possibly matching TRBD1 (5 bases). V gave up 2 bases and J gave up 6 bases, with 12 bases separating them. The CDR3 runs 13 residues. Germline CDR1 reads SGDLS; CDR2 reads YYNGEE. CDR3 DNA: TGTGCCAGCAGCGTCGGCAGGGTCGGCGAGCAGTACTTC. This translates into CASSVGRVGEQYF.

The V call is TRBV9, the J call TRBJ1-4, with D hard to call. Germline lookup yields CDR1 SGDLS and CDR2 YYNGEE. Trimming removed 3 bases at V and 5 bases at J, with 11 bases between. CDR3 length: 14 amino acids. CDR3: CASSAGDTNEKLFF. CDR3 in DNA: TGTGCCAGCAGCGCTGGGGATACAAATGAAAAACTGTTTTTT.

The gene calls are TRBV2 and TRBJ2-5; 14 bases are shared with TRBD2. V gave up 5 bases and J gave up 4 bases; unmatched junction bases: 6. CDR1 is SNHLY, CDR2 FYNNEI, per germline. The CDR3 has 16 amino acids. In nucleotides, the CDR3 is TGTGCCAGCAGTCGGACTAGCGGGAGGTTGTTAGAGACCCAGTACTTC. This sequence encodes CASSRTSGRLLETQYF. The entire variable domain, with the rest obtained from reference TRBV2 and TRBJ2-5, is as follows: EPEVTQTPSHQVTQMGQEVILRCVPISNHLYFYWYRQILGQKVEFLVSFYNNEISEKSEIFDDQFSVERPDGSNFTLKIRSTKLEDSAMYFCASSRTSGRLLETQYFGPGTRLLVL.

V usage is TRBV7-3 and J usage is TRBJ2-7, with D perhaps given as TRBD1 or TRBD2 (5 bases each). CDR1 is SGHTA and CDR2 is FQGTGA in the germline V gene. V gave up 4 bases and J gave up 7 bases, with 17 bases separating them. CDR3 length: 14 amino acids. CDR3 sequence reads: CASSSGPGGLEQYF. In DNA, the CDR3 is TGTGCCAGCAGCTCGGGACCGGGCGGGTTAGAGCAGTACTTC.

The CDR3 is CACSPGLGGPRYTGELFF. The CDR3 DNA reads as TGTGCCTGTTCCCCCGGCCTGGGGGGGCCCAGGTACACCGGGGAGCTGTTTTTT. V and J are TRBV30 and TRBJ2-2, with D perhaps TRBD2 (7 bases). The V gene's germline CDR1 is GTSNPN and CDR2 SVGIG (reference sequence). CDR3 length: 18 amino acids. V was pared by 6 bases and J by 3 bases, with 26 bases between.

The chain has TRBV4-1 and TRBJ2-2; 11 positions match TRBD2. V trimming: 3 bases; J trimming: 6 bases; junction bases outside the gene matches: 6. Germline V gene sequence: CDR1 MGHRA, CDR2 YSYEKL. The CDR3 is 16 amino acids. CDR3 sequence (DNA): TGCGCCAGCAGCCAGACTAGCGGGATAAAGTCCGGGGAGCTGTTTTTT. Translated: CASSQTSGIKSGELFF.

This clone was counted only a few times. V and J are TRBV2 and TRBJ1-1; 9 bases line up with TRBD1. V dropped 8 bases and J dropped 6; count of bases not matched to a gene: 1. The CDR3 covers 11 residues. Germline values: CDR1 SNHLY, CDR2 FYNNEI. CDR3 nucleotide sequence: TGTGCCAGCCGGACAGGGGCTGAAGCTTTCTTT. Its translation is CASRTGAEAFF. The variable domain in full, completed from reference TRBV2 and TRBJ1-1, reads EPEVTQTPSHQVTQMGQEVILRCVPISNHLYFYWYRQILGQKVEFLVSFYNNEISEKSEIFDDQFSVERPDGSNFTLKIRSTKLEDSAMYFCASRTGAEAFFGQGTRLTVV.

This clone came up once. Here the CDR3 reads CASSPLRAGASYEQYF. As DNA, the CDR3 is TGTGCCAGCAGCCCTCTACGAGCGGGAGCCTCCTACGAGCAGTACTTC. J is TRBJ2-7 and V is TRBV7-7; 8 nucleotides agree with TRBD2. Germline V gene sequence: CDR1 SSHAT, CDR2 FNYEAQ (reference sequence). The CDR3 is made up of 16 amino acids. V dropped 5 bases and J dropped 0; count of bases not matched to a gene: 9.

This chain uses TRBV27 with TRBJ2-7; 9 bases match TRBD1. The CDR3 is 18 residues long. Germline assignment: CDR1 MNHEY and CDR2 SMNVEV (reference sequence). V lost 3 bases, J lost 0 bases, and 12 bases stayed unmatched. The CDR3 bases are TGTGCCAGCAGTTTTAGTCCCGGGACAGGGAGGAACTCCTACGAGCAGTACTTC. It yields the protein CASSFSPGTGRNSYEQYF.

The chain employs TRBV27 and TRBJ2-1; D perhaps matches TRBD2 (6 bases). V lost 0 bases and J 2 bases, leaving 8 bases between the germline ends. This CDR3 has 15 amino acids. Germline V gives CDR1 MNHEY, CDR2 SMNVEV (reference sequence). CDR3 sequence (DNA): TGTGCCAGCAGTTTATCTAGCGGAGCCTACAATGAGCAGTTCTTC. Translated: CASSLSSGAYNEQFF.

This clone was detected only a few times. This chain joins TRBV18 and TRBJ1-2; no clear D. This CDR3 has 12 amino acids. The ends were cut back, 2 bases at V and 2 bases at J, with 3 bases in the middle. Germline CDR1 is KGHSH and CDR2 is LQKENI. CDR3 sequence (DNA): TGTGCCAGCTCACCAGAGAACTATGGCTACACCTTC. It yields the protein CASSPENYGYTF. The entire variable domain, with the rest obtained from reference TRBV18 and TRBJ1-2, is as follows: NAGVMQNPRHLVRRRGQEARLRCSPMKGHSHVYWYRQLPEEGLKFMVYLQKENIIDESGMPKERFSAEFPKEGPSILRIQQVVRGDSAAYFCASSPENYGYTFGSGTRLTVV.

The DNA for the CDR3 is TGTGCCAGCAGTGTCGCGACAGGGAGCCAAGAGACCCAGTACTTC. It specifies CASSVATGSQETQYF. This rearrangement joins TRBV6-6 to TRBJ2-5; 7 bases fit TRBD1. V lost 5 bases, J lost 1 base, and 7 bases stayed unmatched. Germline V gene sequence: CDR1 MNHNY, CDR2 SVGAGI (reference sequence). CDR3 length: 15 residues.

The V and J genes are TRBV6-1 and TRBJ2-2, with D possibly matching TRBD1 (6 bases). Trimming removed 4 bases at V and 6 bases at J, with 9 bases between. The CDR3 is 13 amino acids. Germline values: CDR1 MNHNS, CDR2 SASEGT. In DNA form, the CDR3 reads TGTGCCAGCAGTGTAAACAGGGCCGGGGAGCTGTTTTTT. This translates into CASSVNRAGELFF.

This clone was seen more than once but under ten times. The CDR3 DNA sequence: TGTGCCAGCAGCTTAGACGTCCTGATGGCTGAAGCTTTCTTT. Encoded protein: CASSLDVLMAEAFF. This chain joins TRBV11-2 and TRBJ1-1; the D is unclear. This CDR3 comprises 14 residues. Germline CDR1 is SGHAT and CDR2 is FQNNGV. Deletions cut 0 bases from V and 6 bases from J, with 11 bases between.

The chain uses TRBV10-3 and TRBJ2-2; D unclear. Per the germline V gene, CDR1 is ENHRY and CDR2 is SYGVKD. The length of the CDR3 is 15 residues. Trimming pared 0 bases from V and 2 bases from J, leaving 7 bases between. CDR3 nucleotides: TGTGCCATCAGTGAGTCGGGGTTAAACACCGGGGAGCTGTTTTTT. It is translated as CAISESGLNTGELFF.

The chain uses TRBV11-2 and TRBJ2-3, with D perhaps assigned TRBD1 or TRBD2 (6 bases each). The CDR3 runs 16 residues. V lost 1 base and J 4 bases, leaving 15 bases between the germline ends. Germline assignment: CDR1 SGHAT and CDR2 FQNNGV. The CDR3 DNA follows: TGTGCCAGCAGCTTAGGCCCGGGGGCACTCGCAGATACGCAGTATTTT. Translating it yields CASSLGPGALADTQYF.

The J gene is TRBJ1-5, the V gene TRBV7-2; D not certain. Germline-derived CDR1 and CDR2 are SGHTA and FQGNSA. Trimming stripped 1 base from V and 4 bases from J, with 17 bases between. This CDR3 contains 17 residues. The CDR3 region has the DNA TGTGCCAGCAGCTTAGGGCAGGCCGGACTGGGGAATCAGCCCCAGCATTTT. Translated: CASSLGQAGLGNQPQHF.

The chain recombines TRBV19 with TRBJ2-2; D unclear. The germline gives CDR1 LNHDA, CDR2 SQIVND (reference sequence). There are 13 residues in the CDR3. V was pared by 3 bases and J by 4 bases, with 6 bases between. The CDR3 nucleotides are TGTGCCAGTAGTATTCGGCCCACCGGGGAGCTGTTTTTT. It yields the protein CASSIRPTGELFF.